The rows below give T cell receptor beta chains drawn from one sample of a study of blood T cell repertoires in COVID-19. Some clones are missing from TCRdb's copy, which holds only in-frame ones; the method was immunoSEQ multiplex PCR. The data show hundreds of thousands of clones, with 85% to 90% seen just once and about 1% held by the top ten. The sample was PBMCs or T cells enriched from blood (not recorded which). The source is a man between 18 and 29 years old who had recovered from COVID-19. The CDR3 runs from the conserved cysteine through the conserved F or W. Fields, in order: clone size, J gene, V gene, D gene, CDR3 DNA, CDR3 protein. A D gene is named only where the DNA matches it firmly. Size is omitted from some rows. Given values are once, few, many or a class for expanded clones.

clone size: -; J gene: TRBJ1-1; V gene: TRBV3-1/TRBV3-2; D gene: TRBD1; CDR3 DNA: TGTGCCAGCAGCCCGTCAGGGGGCGCCGACATGAACACTGAAGCTTTCTTT; CDR3 protein: CASSPSGGADMNTEAFF
clone size: -; J gene: TRBJ2-1; V gene: TRBV6-6; D gene: TRBD2; CDR3 DNA: TGTGCCAGCAGTCCCTCAGTAGCGGGGCACTCCTACAATGAGCAGTTCTTC; CDR3 protein: CASSPSVAGHSYNEQFF
clone size: -; J gene: TRBJ2-1; V gene: TRBV15; D gene: TRBD2; CDR3 DNA: TGTGCCACCAGCAGACCGGGACTAGCGGGATTCTCCTACAATGAGCAGTTCTTC; CDR3 protein: CATSRPGLAGFSYNEQFF
clone size: -; J gene: TRBJ2-7; V gene: TRBV9; D gene: -; CDR3 DNA: TGTGCCAGCAGCGTAGGTGGAGGGATACAGTACGAGCAGTACTTC; CDR3 protein: CASSVGGGIQYEQYF
clone size: once; J gene: TRBJ2-3; V gene: TRBV9; D gene: TRBD2; CDR3 DNA: TGTGCCAGCAGCGTGGGAGCGGGAGCCACAGATACGCAGTATTTT; CDR3 protein: CASSVGAGATDTQYF
clone size: -; J gene: TRBJ2-1; V gene: TRBV10-3; D gene: TRBD2; CDR3 DNA: TGTGCCATCAGTGAGCCGCAAACAGGAGCGGGATCTGTCGAGAAGGAGCAGTTCTTC; CDR3 protein: CAISEPQTGAGSVEKEQFF
clone size: -; J gene: TRBJ2-3; V gene: TRBV4-1; D gene: -; CDR3 DNA: TGCGCCAGCAGCCAAGATCGGCTAGTAGATACGCAGTATTTT; CDR3 protein: CASSQDRLVDTQYF
clone size: -; J gene: TRBJ1-2; V gene: TRBV5-1; D gene: TRBD1; CDR3 DNA: TGCGCCAGCAGCTTATCCGGGACAGGGGGTCTAAACTATGGCTACACCTTC; CDR3 protein: CASSLSGTGGLNYGYTF
clone size: -; J gene: TRBJ2-2; V gene: TRBV7-9; D gene: TRBD2; CDR3 DNA: TGTGCCAGCAGCTCCGGGACTACCAACACCGGGGAGCTGTTTTTT; CDR3 protein: CASSSGTTNTGELFF
clone size: once; J gene: TRBJ1-1; V gene: TRBV24-1; D gene: TRBD1; CDR3 DNA: TGTGCCACCAGTGATTTGTGCGAGACAGGGGGCCAGAACACTGAAGCTTTCTTT; CDR3 protein: CATSDLCETGGQNTEAFF
clone size: -; J gene: TRBJ1-2; V gene: TRBV13; D gene: -; CDR3 DNA: TGTGCCAGCAGCTTAGGCCTCGGGAGGTCTCAGGATTATGGCTACACCTTC; CDR3 protein: CASSLGLGRSQDYGYTF